The clone carrying this T cell receptor (beta chain) was recorded once. Its antigen is undetermined. Roughly 200 ng DNA, 25,000 to 35,000 T cell genomes, went into each sorted-subset replicate PCR. The method was immunoSEQ multiplex PCR; TCRdb's version includes in-frame clones alone and lacks a portion of them. The sample includes roughly 2.1 million clones, around 93% seen only once; the top ten take approximately 1.7%. Naive CD8 populations comprised CD45RO-negative cells positively selected for CCR7, excluding terminally differentiated effector memory CD45RA+ cells. Caucasian adults living in Nashville, Tennessee, provided all samples. The sample originates from a study of shared clonotypes between healthy human individuals. Study results and limitations: Clonotype sharing among donors likely depends on sequencing depth. Clonotypes shared by all four donors outscored non-shared clonotypes in generation probability.

The CDR3 is 16 residues long. Germline CDR1 is MNHEY and CDR2 is SVGAGI. The V end was cut by 3 bases, the J end by 2 bases, with 14 bases between. The chain uses TRBV6-5 and TRBJ2-1; D remains ambiguous. The sample comprised naive CD8+ T cells from PBMCs. The source of this sequence is a man aged 18 to 30 in good health. Some clones in this sample may be carry-over from other donors' samples. The DNA of the CDR3 is TGTGCCAGCAGTTATATAGGTAGCACCCCCTACAATGAGCAGTTCTTC. Protein: CASSYIGSTPYNEQFF.